These T cell receptor beta chains were read from a single sample in a study of T cell repertoires in cytomegalovirus infection. TCRdb re-analysed the reads in MiXCR, keeping a single row per CDR3 protein. Of about 360,000 distinct CDR3 sequences listed, around 18% are singletons. Input material: PBMCs. These receptors were taken from a human donor in good health (CMV status not recorded). Some clones in this sample may be carry-over from other donors' samples. CDR3s include the opening cysteine and the closing phenylalanine or tryptophan. D genes are given only for firm matches. A clone size is listed for some rows: how often the clone was seen (once, few, many), or a class if it is expanded.

cdr3_length	v_call	clone_size	j_call	d_call	cdr3_nt	cdr3_aa
14	TRBV5-1	few	TRBJ2-2	-	TGCGCCAGCACAAGACTCGTTAACACCGGGGAGCTGTTTTTT	CASTRLVNTGELFF
15	TRBV19	-	TRBJ2-1	-	TGTGCCAGTAATCCTTATACCGGGACTGAGGATGAGCAGTTCTTC	CASNPYTGTEDEQFF
15	TRBV6-5	few	TRBJ2-3	TRBD1	TGTGCCAGCAGTTACGGACAGGGTCTGGCAGATACGCAGTATTTT	CASSYGQGLADTQYF
18	TRBV18	few	TRBJ1-1	-	TGTGCCAGCTCACCACGGGTTACGGACGGGGGAAGGGACACTGAAGCTTTCTTT	CASSPRVTDGGRDTEAFF
14	TRBV4-1	few	TRBJ2-5	-	TGCGCCAGCAGCCAAAGTACAGTACAAGAGACCCAGTACTTC	CASSQSTVQETQYF
15	TRBV20-1	few	TRBJ2-1	TRBD2	TGCAGTGCTAGAGCTGCCGGGACTAGCGGCGAAGAGCAGTTCTTC	CSARAAGTSGEEQFF
14	TRBV12-3/TRBV12-4	many	TRBJ2-5	TRBD2	TGTGCCAGCAGCCGTGGGACTAGCCAAGAGACCCAGTACTTC	CASSRGTSQETQYF
15	TRBV11-2	-	TRBJ2-7	-	TGTGCCAGCAGCTTATCCTATGGGGACTCCTACGAGCAGTACTTC	CASSLSYGDSYEQYF
14	TRBV6-5	once	TRBJ2-5	TRBD1	TGTGCCAGCACCCGGGACAGGGGATTGGGGACCCAGTACTTC	CASTRDRGLGTQYF
15	TRBV6-1	few	TRBJ2-3	TRBD1	TGTGCCAGCAGTGGGGCAGGGGGCAGCACAGATACGCAGTATTTT	CASSGAGGSTDTQYF
12	TRBV19	few	TRBJ1-2	-	TGTGCCAGTCGAGACCGTCCTAGGGGCTACACCTTC	CASRDRPRGYTF
15	TRBV7-2	many	TRBJ1-5	-	TGTGCCAGCAGCTTAGGGGGACGCCTCAATCAGCCCCAGCATTTT	CASSLGGRLNQPQHF
16	TRBV6-1	-	TRBJ1-4	-	TGTGCCAGCAGTCTCAGGGGTGGGGGAACTAATGAAAAACTGTTTTTT	CASSLRGGGTNEKLFF
15	TRBV29-1	-	TRBJ2-7	TRBD1	TGCAGCGTTGCGACCGGGACAGGGGACTTCTACGAGCAGTACTTC	CSVATGTGDFYEQYF
14	TRBV7-2	many	TRBJ2-1	TRBD1	TGTGCCAGCAGCTTGGTAACAGGGGCGGACGAGCAGTTCTTC	CASSLVTGADEQFF
15	TRBV7-6	many	TRBJ1-5	-	TGTGCCAGCAGCTCGGCCCCCTCGGGAAATCAGCCCCAGCATTTT	CASSSAPSGNQPQHF
17	TRBV27	-	TRBJ1-2	TRBD1	TGTGCCAGCAGGGGGGGACAGGGTAGAATGACTAACTATGGCTACACCTTC	CASRGGQGRMTNYGYTF
14	TRBV7-2	-	TRBJ2-7	-	TGTGCCAGCAGCTTTAGAACAGCCACCTACGAGCAGTACTTC	CASSFRTATYEQYF
14	TRBV5-6	-	TRBJ1-1	-	TGTGCCAGCAGCTTGGTGGCGACAGGAGGTGAAGCTTTCTTT	CASSLVATGGEAFF
13	TRBV29-1	once	TRBJ1-5	-	TGCAGCGTTGCTGACAGTCTAAATCAGCCCCAGCATTTT	CSVADSLNQPQHF
14	TRBV2	many	TRBJ1-2	-	TGTGCCACCCAACTTGCCGGACTGAACTATGGCTACACCTTC	CATQLAGLNYGYTF
15	TRBV12-3/TRBV12-4	-	TRBJ2-1	TRBD2	TGTGCCAGCAGCTCGTGGGGGGAGGGATGGGATGAGCAGTTCTTC	CASSSWGEGWDEQFF
15	TRBV6-5	-	TRBJ2-1	-	TGTGCCAGCAGGGATTCCGTAATATCCTACAATGAGCAGTTCTTC	CASRDSVISYNEQFF
16	TRBV29-1	few	TRBJ2-5	TRBD1	TGCAGCGTAACCCGGGACAGAGGGTTTGGGCAAGAGACCCAGTACTTC	CSVTRDRGFGQETQYF
14	TRBV6-2/TRBV6-3	-	TRBJ2-7	-	TGTGCCAGCAGTAGATCGGGACTGATCTACGAGCAGTACTTC	CASSRSGLIYEQYF
15	TRBV7-2	few	TRBJ1-5	-	TGTGCCAGCAGCTCAAGAACAGGGTGGAATCAGCCCCAGCATTTT	CASSSRTGWNQPQHF
16	TRBV20-1	-	TRBJ1-2	-	TGCAGTGCTAGTCTTGGCAGGGTGGGGGATAGCTATGGCTACACCTTC	CSASLGRVGDSYGYTF
13	TRBV7-2	many	TRBJ2-5	TRBD1	TGTGCCAGCAGCTCGGGACAGGGGGAGACCCAGTACTTC	CASSSGQGETQYF
14	TRBV5-4	-	TRBJ1-2	-	TGTGCCAGCAGCGTGTACAGTACAAGCTATGGCTACACCTTC	CASSVYSTSYGYTF
15	TRBV11-2	-	TRBJ2-7	-	TGTGCCAGCAGCGCCTCGACAGGATCCTCCTACGAGCAGTACTTC	CASSASTGSSYEQYF
14	TRBV28	many	TRBJ1-4	TRBD1	TGTGCCAGCAGCCCACAGGGGGCGTATGAAAAACTGTTTTTT	CASSPQGAYEKLFF